Presented here are 8 T cell receptor beta chains from one specimen sequenced in a study of tumor and adjacent non-tumor tissue in lung cancer. TCRbeta libraries were built with three rounds of nested PCR, modified from ARM-PCR. MiXCR, applied by TCRdb to the multiplex PCR reads, yields one record per CDR3 protein. Found here are roughly 120,000 distinct CDR3 sequences, roughly 84% of them singletons; the top ten hold 20% to 25%. No cell sorting was done before RNA was extracted from the tissue. Sequencing was performed on lung tumor tissue. These receptors were taken from a man aged 65-85 years with non-small cell lung cancer.

This clonotype was seen once. At one boundary the junction diverges from the germline segment, which might be a read error. This chain joins TRBV6-6 and TRBJ1-6, with 10 positions matching TRBD1. The CDR3 consists of 19 residues. Germline CDR1 MNHNY, CDR2 SVGAGI (reference sequence). CDR3 coding DNA: TGTGCCTGCAGACAATCGACAGGGGGCCCGAGCTCCTATAATTCACCCCTCCACTTT. Protein product: CACRQSTGGPSSYNSPLHF.

On this clonotype: One junction end does not reproduce the germline sequence, and a read error may be involved. The chain has TRBV20-1 and TRBJ2-7, with TRBD2 as a possible D gene (5 bases). Per the germline V gene, CDR1 is DFQATT and CDR2 is SNEGSKA (reference sequence). This CDR3 is built from 14 residues. The CDR3 is CNARIPGSSYEQYF. CDR3 nucleotide sequence: TGCAATGCTAGGATCCCTGGGAGCTCCTACGAGCAGTATTTC.

There are many counts of this clonotype. A much larger clone differs by one base, so this may be a read error. The chain employs TRBV6-2 or TRBV6-3 and TRBJ2-7; D ambiguous. V gave up 8 bases and J gave up 4 bases, with 12 bases separating them. The length of the CDR3 is 12 residues. From germline, CDR1 is MNHEY and CDR2 SVGEGT. The CDR3 DNA is TGTGCCAGCGTAGATCGGCTGTACGAGCAGTACTTC. Protein: CASVDRLYEQYF.

As concerns this clonotype: A read error may produce the germline difference seen at one junction end. The rearrangement links TRBV6-6 to TRBJ2-7; D unresolved. From germline, CDR1 is MNHNY and CDR2 SVGAGI (reference sequence). The CDR3 has 11 amino acids. The CDR3 reads CASIGFHEQYF. The CDR3 DNA is TGTGCCAGCATAGGGTTCCATGAGCAATACTTC.

V gene TRBV6-2 or TRBV6-3 combines with J gene TRBJ2-5, with D perhaps TRBD2 (7 bases). This CDR3 comprises 16 residues. Germline V gene data show CDR1 as MNHEY and CDR2 as SVGEGT. V lost 6 bases and J 9 bases, leaving 26 bases between the germline ends. In DNA form, the CDR3 reads TGTGCCAGCAGCCCCCGTGGACAGCGGATTCGGGGGGCCCAGTACTTC. It specifies CASSPRGQRIRGAQYF.

With respect to this clonotype: The junction departs from germline at one end; a sequencing error may be responsible. This chain connects TRBV4-2 to TRBJ2-7, with a tentative D call TRBD2 (5 bases). The CDR3 consists of 12 residues. Germline V gives CDR1 LGHNA, CDR2 YNFKEQ. CDR3 nucleotides: TGTGCCAGCAGCCAGGGATATAGCGTGCAGTATTTC. It specifies CASSQGYSVQYF.

About this clonotype: One end of the junction varies from germline; a read error may be responsible. The chain has TRBV11-2 and TRBJ2-1; weak D call: TRBD2 (5 bases). The CDR3 is made up of 18 amino acids. Germline V lookup: CDR1 SGHAT, CDR2 FQNNGV. CDR3 sequence: CASSLHVLDWASYNEQLF. The CDR3 DNA sequence: TGCGCCAGCAGCTTACATGTGCTGGACTGGGCCTCCTACAATGAGCAGTTATTC. Looking up the rest from reference TRBV11-2 and TRBJ2-1 gives the full variable domain: EAGVAQSPRYKIIEKRQSVAFWCNPISGHATLYWYQQILGQGPKLLIQFQNNGVVDDSQLPKDRFSAERLKGVDSTLKIQPAKLEDSAVYLCASSLHVLDWASYNEQLFGPGTRLTVL.

Comment on this clonotype: No conserved phenylalanine or tryptophan is present at the end of the CDR3, so a read error is the likely explanation. The V and J genes are TRBV29-1 and TRBJ2-2; weak D call: TRBD2 (5 bases). Germline CDR1 is SQVTM and CDR2 is ANQGSEA. This CDR3 comprises 11 residues. CDR3 amino acids: CSGRGAGELFL. The CDR3 region has the DNA TGCAGCGGACGCGGCGCCGGGGAACTGTTTTTA.